One sample yielded the 22 T cell receptor beta chains listed below, sequenced in a study of T cells in Graves' hyperthyroidism and ophthalmopathy. Amplified regions were TCR beta CDR3 sequences from RNA transcripts. HTBI primers were used for first-round RT-PCR of the TCR CDR3. TCRdb ran MiXCR on the multiplex PCR reads and lists one entry per CDR3 protein. The sample records approximately 600,000 distinct CDR3 sequences, around 14% being singletons. Specimen: blood. All receptors come from a woman between 18 and 29 years old with Graves' ophthalmopathy.

This chain uses TRBV9 with TRBJ1-2; D is unclear. V was trimmed by 7 bases and J by 3 bases, leaving 7 bases between them. Germline-derived CDR1 and CDR2 are SGDLS and YYNGEE. This CDR3 spans 11 amino acids. The CDR3 region is CASRSDYGYTF. In nucleotides, the CDR3 is TGTGCCAGCCGGTCGGACTATGGCTACACCTTC.

This clonotype was seen at least ten times. The V and J genes are TRBV10-3 and TRBJ1-1; D is ambiguous. Germline CDR1 and CDR2: ENHRY and SYGVKD. CDR3 length: 11 residues. Trimming pared 6 bases from V and 8 bases from J, leaving 10 bases between. The CDR3 is CAIREQGEAFF. DNA of the CDR3: TGTGCCATCAGAGAACAAGGAGAAGCTTTCTTT.

The chain employs TRBV10-3 and TRBJ2-3; 15 positions agree with TRBD2. The germline V gene has CDR1 ENHRY and CDR2 SYGVKD. Unmatched junction bases numbered 9, after V lost 3 bases and J lost 11 bases. The CDR3 totals 16 residues. This CDR3 reads CAISEGTGTSGGKQYF. CDR3 nucleotide sequence: TGTGCCATCAGTGAAGGGACAGGGACTAGCGGGGGGAAGCAGTATTTT.

This clonotype turned up a few times. The rearrangement joins TRBV13 to TRBJ2-6; 7 positions match TRBD1. The CDR3 is 15 amino acids. J was trimmed by 0 bases and V by 8 bases; bases with no gene match: 4. The germline CDR1 and CDR2 sequences are PRHDT and FYEKMQ (reference sequence). The CDR3 region is CASVGTASGANVLTF. CDR3 sequence (DNA): TGTGCCAGCGTAGGGACAGCCTCTGGGGCCAACGTCCTGACTTTC.

This clonotype showed up just a few times. This rearrangement joins TRBV29-1 to TRBJ2-1; tentatively, D is TRBD1 (7 bases). Trimming left V 5 bases short and J 7 bases short, with 15 bases between. The length of the CDR3 is 13 residues. Germline assignment: CDR1 SQVTM and CDR2 ANQGSEA. CDR3 bases: TGCAGCGTTCGGGCAGGGGGGCTGAATGAGCAGTTCTTC. This translates into CSVRAGGLNEQFF.

This clonotype was counted ten times or more. The gene calls are TRBV7-2 and TRBJ1-3, with D maybe TRBD1 (5 bases). Germline CDR1 is SGHTA and CDR2 is FQGNSA. The CDR3 covers 14 residues. Trimming pared 7 bases from V and 4 bases from J, leaving 14 bases between. The CDR3 DNA follows: TGTGCCAGCAAGGAGCAGGGAGGAGGAAACACCATATATTTT. It codes for CASKEQGGGNTIYF. Complete variable domain (other parts from reference TRBV7-2 and TRBJ1-3): GAGVSQSPSNKVTEKGKDVELRCDPISGHTALYWYRQSLGQGLEFLIYFQGNSAPDKSGLPSDRFSAERTGGSVSTLTIQRTQQEDSAVYLCASKEQGGGNTIYFGEGSWLTVV.

The table lists this clonotype with many counts. The gene calls are TRBV29-1 and TRBJ2-1; possible D gene TRBD2, 7 bases. The CDR3 covers 12 residues. CDR1 is SQVTM and CDR2 is ANQGSEA in the germline V gene. V was trimmed by 3 bases and J by 7 bases, leaving 10 bases between them. The CDR3 loop is CSVERGLNEQFF. The CDR3 bases are TGCAGCGTTGAGCGGGGGCTGAATGAGCAGTTCTTC.

J is TRBJ2-7 and V is TRBV4-1, with D perhaps TRBD1 (7 bases). Trimming took 1 base from V and 3 from J, leaving 25 bases between them. There are 19 residues in the CDR3. The germline CDR1 and CDR2 sequences are MGHRA and YSYEKL. CDR3 loop: CASSQGYRRNRGAGYEQYF. The CDR3 bases are TGCGCCAGCAGCCAAGGATACCGAAGGAACAGGGGAGCGGGCTACGAGCAGTACTTC.

This clonotype has a count of ten or more. This chain connects TRBV20-1 to TRBJ2-1; D gene uncertain. This CDR3 spans 15 amino acids. Trimming removed 0 bases from V and 2 bases from J, with 11 bases in between. Germline CDR1 reads DFQATT; CDR2 reads SNEGSKA (reference sequence). DNA for the CDR3: TGCAGTGCTAGAGATCAAAACAGAACCTACAATGAGCAGTTCTTC. Amino acids: CSARDQNRTYNEQFF.

This clonotype was counted at least ten times. The CDR3 DNA is TGTGCCACCAGTGGTAAGCGGGAGAGCTATACGCAGTATTTT. It specifies CATSGKRESYTQYF. The chain joins TRBV24-1 to TRBJ2-3, with TRBD2 matching over 8 bases. Germline V gene data show CDR1 as KGHDR and CDR2 as SFDVKD. The J segment lost 7 bases and the V segment lost 5 bases, leaving 7 bases of the junction unmatched. This CDR3 contains 14 residues.

Ten or more counts support this clonotype. V usage is TRBV2 and J usage is TRBJ2-1; D unclear. Germline V lookup: CDR1 SNHLY, CDR2 FYNNEI. The CDR3 covers 16 residues. Deletions cut 5 bases from V and 8 bases from J, with 22 bases between. CDR3 in amino acids: CASSLRALRNTDEQFF. The DNA for the CDR3 is TGTGCCAGCAGTCTAAGGGCACTACGCAATACCGATGAGCAGTTCTTC.

This chain joins TRBV24-1 and TRBJ2-1; the match to TRBD2 covers 13 bases. This CDR3 is 15 amino acids long. Germline-derived CDR1 and CDR2 are KGHDR and SFDVKD. J was trimmed by 8 bases and V by 7 bases; bases with no gene match: 7. The chain's CDR3 is CATSPGLAGMDEQFF. In nucleotides, the CDR3 is TGTGCCACCAGCCCGGGACTAGCGGGAATGGATGAGCAGTTCTTC.

This clonotype showed up many times. The V gene is TRBV6-5, the J gene TRBJ2-3; maybe TRBD2 (6 bases). CDR3 length: 19 amino acids. V lost 1 base and J lost 8, with 28 bases in between. Germline lookup yields CDR1 MNHEY and CDR2 SVGAGI. The CDR3 coding sequence is TGTGCCAGCAGTTACTATCTGGGTCACGGACTACAAGTCTCGAGTACGCAGTATTTT. Translation: CASSYYLGHGLQVSSTQYF.

The table lists this clonotype with many counts. This chain uses TRBV27 with TRBJ1-2; 7 nucleotides align to TRBD1. V shed 3 bases and J 6 bases; nucleotides not matched to a gene: 4. From germline, CDR1 is MNHEY and CDR2 SMNVEV (reference sequence). There are 13 residues in the CDR3. This CDR3 reads CASSLTGIDGYTF. Written as DNA, the CDR3 is TGTGCCAGCAGTTTGACAGGGATCGATGGCTACACCTTC.

The CDR3 DNA sequence: TGTGCCAGCAGTTTGGGGGTTCCGGGACTAGCGGTCGAGCAGTACTTC. This translates into CASSLGVPGLAVEQYF. The chain links TRBV28 to TRBJ2-7, with 11 positions matching TRBD2. Trimming at V came to 3 bases and at J to 6 bases, leaving 10 bases not matched to a gene. The CDR3 has 16 residues. CDR1 and CDR2 (germline): MDHEN, SYDVKM.

This clonotype was found a few times. This may arise from a read error, as a much more abundant clone is one base away. The chain uses TRBV28 and TRBJ1-2, with 10 positions matching TRBD1. Per the germline V gene, CDR1 is MDHEN and CDR2 is SYDVKM. The CDR3 is made up of 17 amino acids. V gave up 5 bases and J gave up 2 bases; unmatched junction bases: 11. CDR3 sequence (DNA): TGTGCCAGCAGTCAGGGGACAGGGGCTTTTGGAAACTATGGCTACACCTTC. Its translation is CASSQGTGAFGNYGYTF.

This clonotype was seen ten or more times. This chain joins TRBV9 and TRBJ1-6; the D gene is possibly TRBD1 (5 bases). Trimming shortened V by 3 bases and J by 6 bases, and 7 bases separated the two germline ends. Germline V gene data show CDR1 as SGDLS and CDR2 as YYNGEE. This CDR3 is built from 13 residues. The CDR3 spells CASSETANSPLHF. Written as DNA, the CDR3 is TGTGCCAGCAGCGAGACAGCTAATTCACCCCTCCACTTT.

Only a few counts were recorded for this clonotype. V is TRBV10-3 and J is TRBJ1-1, with 9 bases lining up with TRBD1. Trimming at V came to 6 bases and at J to 4 bases, leaving 3 bases not matched to a gene. Germline V gene lookup returns CDR1 ENHRY and CDR2 SYGVKD. The CDR3 is 13 residues long. CDR3 in DNA: TGTGCCATCAGGGGGACAGGGAGCACTGAAGCTTTCTTT. It specifies CAIRGTGSTEAFF.

At least ten counts were recorded for this clonotype. The rearrangement joins TRBV11-2 to TRBJ2-2; no firm D call. V dropped 3 bases and J dropped 0 bases, with 11 bases sitting between them. Germline CDR1 is SGHAT and CDR2 is FQNNGV. This CDR3 is built from 16 residues. The CDR3 reads CASSLGALANTGELFF. As DNA, the CDR3 is TGTGCCAGCAGCTTGGGCGCCCTAGCGAACACCGGGGAGCTGTTTTTT. Full variable domain (outside the CDR3, taken from reference TRBV11-2 and TRBJ2-2): EAGVAQSPRYKIIEKRQSVAFWCNPISGHATLYWYQQILGQGPKLLIQFQNNGVVDDSQLPKDRFSAERLKGVDSTLKIQPAKLEDSAVYLCASSLGALANTGELFFGEGSRLTVL.

This clonotype has a handful of counts. The chain couples TRBV18 to TRBJ2-3; no clear D. CDR1 is KGHSH and CDR2 is LQKENI in the germline V gene. The CDR3 length is 15 residues. Trimming removed 4 bases at V and 4 bases at J, with 15 bases between. The CDR3 DNA is TGTGCCAGCTCACTCTCCACCAACCGGGCAGATACGCAGTATTTT. Translation gives CASSLSTNRADTQYF.

This clonotype appeared many times. V and J are TRBV10-3 and TRBJ2-7; 7 nucleotides match TRBD2. Germline V gene lookup returns CDR1 ENHRY and CDR2 SYGVKD. This CDR3 region has 14 residues. V shed 6 bases and J 6 bases; nucleotides not matched to a gene: 11. The CDR3 DNA is TGTGCCATCAGCACCATAGCGGGCCTAGGCGAGCAGTACTTC. Translating it yields CAISTIAGLGEQYF.

This clonotype was detected a few times. The chain employs TRBV5-4 and TRBJ2-3, with D possibly being TRBD1 or TRBD2 (6 bases each). Germline-derived CDR1 and CDR2 are SGHNT and YYREEE (reference sequence). V shed 4 bases and J shed 5 bases, with 23 bases lying between them. The CDR3 consists of 17 residues. CDR3 in amino acids: CASSRGGGSGEVDTQYF. As DNA, the CDR3 is TGTGCCAGCAGCCGTGGAGGGGGATCAGGGGAAGTAGATACGCAGTATTTT.